This T cell receptor beta chain derives from a study of glioma-infiltrating T cells. TCR alpha and beta CDR3 regions were amplified from RNA using iRepertoire nested multiplex PCR. One-step reverse transcription and amplification started from around 100-400 ng of tissue mRNA or PBMC total RNA. TCRdb independently ran MiXCR on the multiplex PCR reads; one entry per CDR3 protein. The data contain over 100,000 distinct CDR3 sequences, less than 30% of them singletons. The CDR3 covers 17 residues. Germline V gene data show CDR1 as LGHNA and CDR2 as YNFKEQ. Trimming removed 1 base at V and 8 bases at J, with 18 bases between.

The TCR sequence derives from a human donor with low-grade glioma or glioblastoma, undergoing nonglioma brain surgery, or in good health (not recorded which). The chain carries TRBV4-2 and TRBJ1-6, with TRBD1 as a possible D gene (5 bases). Sequencing input: glioma tissue, nonneoplastic brain tissue, or PBMCs (not recorded which). The CDR3 region is CASSQVPGGRTDSPLHF. The CDR3 coding sequence is TGTGCCAGCAGCCAAGTTCCGGGGGGAAGGACGGATTCACCCCTCCACTTT.